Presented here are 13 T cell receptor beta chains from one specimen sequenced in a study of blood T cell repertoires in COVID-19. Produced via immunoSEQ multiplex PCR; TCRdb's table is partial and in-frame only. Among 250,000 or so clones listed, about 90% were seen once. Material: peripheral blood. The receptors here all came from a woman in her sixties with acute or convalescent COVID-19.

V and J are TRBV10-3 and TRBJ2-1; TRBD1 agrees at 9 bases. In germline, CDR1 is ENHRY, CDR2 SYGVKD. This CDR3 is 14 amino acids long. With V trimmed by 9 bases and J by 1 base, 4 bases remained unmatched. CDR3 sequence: CAIRQGVSYNEQFF. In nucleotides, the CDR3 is TGTGCCATTAGACAGGGGGTTTCCTACAATGAGCAGTTCTTC.

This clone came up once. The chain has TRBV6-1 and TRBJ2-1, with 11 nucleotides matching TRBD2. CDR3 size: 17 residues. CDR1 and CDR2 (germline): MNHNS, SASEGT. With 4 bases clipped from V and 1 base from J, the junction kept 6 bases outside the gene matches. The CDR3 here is CASSGSRLAGSYNEQFF. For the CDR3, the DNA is TGTGCCAGCAGTGGGTCGCGACTAGCGGGATCCTACAATGAGCAGTTCTTC.

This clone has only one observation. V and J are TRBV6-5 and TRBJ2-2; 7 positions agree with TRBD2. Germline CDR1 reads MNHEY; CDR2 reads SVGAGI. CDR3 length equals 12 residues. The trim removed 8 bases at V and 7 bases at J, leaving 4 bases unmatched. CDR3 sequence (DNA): TGTGCCAGCTGGCGGGGGAACGGGGAGCTGTTTTTT. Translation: CASWRGNGELFF.

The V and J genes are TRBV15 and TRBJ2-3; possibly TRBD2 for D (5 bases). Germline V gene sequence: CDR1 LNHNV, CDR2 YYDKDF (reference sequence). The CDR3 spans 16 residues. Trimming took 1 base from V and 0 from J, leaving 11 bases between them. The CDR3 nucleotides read TGTGCCACCAGCAGAGTTCGCGGGCAAAGCACAGATACGCAGTATTTT. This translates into CATSRVRGQSTDTQYF.

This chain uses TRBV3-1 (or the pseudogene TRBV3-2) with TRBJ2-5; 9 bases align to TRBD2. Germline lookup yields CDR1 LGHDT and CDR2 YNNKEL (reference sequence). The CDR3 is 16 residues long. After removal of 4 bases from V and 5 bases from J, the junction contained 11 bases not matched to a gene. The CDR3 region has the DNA TGTGCCAGCAGCCTAATGCGGGGGGGGGCCGGTGAGACCCAGTACTTC. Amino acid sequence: CASSLMRGGAGETQYF.

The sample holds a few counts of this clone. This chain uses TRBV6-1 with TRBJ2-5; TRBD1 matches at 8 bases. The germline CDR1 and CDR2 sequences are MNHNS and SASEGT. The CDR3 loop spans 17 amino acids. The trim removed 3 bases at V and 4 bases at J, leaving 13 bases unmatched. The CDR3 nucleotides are TGTGCCAGCAGTGAGAGCTTTGGACAGGGACGGAGAGAGACCCAGTACTTC. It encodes CASSESFGQGRRETQYF.

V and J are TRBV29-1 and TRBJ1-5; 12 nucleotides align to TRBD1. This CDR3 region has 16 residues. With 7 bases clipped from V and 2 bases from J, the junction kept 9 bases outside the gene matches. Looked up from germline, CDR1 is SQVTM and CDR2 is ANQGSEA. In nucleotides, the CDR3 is TGCAGCGCCGTCTCCGGGACAGGGGGCGGCAATCAGCCCCAGCATTTT. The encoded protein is CSAVSGTGGGNQPQHF.

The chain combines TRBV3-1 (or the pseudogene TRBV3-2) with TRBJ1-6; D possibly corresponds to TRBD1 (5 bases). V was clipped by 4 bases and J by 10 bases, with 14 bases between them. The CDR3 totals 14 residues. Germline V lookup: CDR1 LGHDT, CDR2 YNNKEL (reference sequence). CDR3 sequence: CASSPLWGRSPLHF. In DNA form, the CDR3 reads TGTGCCAGCAGCCCCCTTTGGGGCCGATCACCCCTCCACTTT.

The CDR3 nucleotides are TGTGCCAGCAGCCTCGGGACTAGCGGGAGCACCGGGGAGCTGTTTTTT. Encoded protein: CASSLGTSGSTGELFF. V and J are TRBV3-1 (or the pseudogene TRBV3-2) and TRBJ2-2, with 14 positions matching TRBD2. The CDR3 loop spans 16 amino acids. The junction had 2 bases not matched to a gene; V was cut back by 4 bases and J by 4 bases. In germline, CDR1 is LGHDT, CDR2 YNNKEL (reference sequence).

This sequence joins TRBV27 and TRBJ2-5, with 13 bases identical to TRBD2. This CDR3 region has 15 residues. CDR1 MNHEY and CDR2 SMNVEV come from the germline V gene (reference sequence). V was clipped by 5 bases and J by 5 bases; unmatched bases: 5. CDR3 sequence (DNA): TGTGCCAGCAGTAGATTACTAGCGGGAGGGGAGACCCAGTACTTC. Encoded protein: CASSRLLAGGETQYF.

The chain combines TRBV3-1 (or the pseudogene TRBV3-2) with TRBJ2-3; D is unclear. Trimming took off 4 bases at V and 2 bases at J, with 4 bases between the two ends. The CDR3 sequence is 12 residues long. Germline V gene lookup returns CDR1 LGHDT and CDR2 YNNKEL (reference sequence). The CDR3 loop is CASSLITDTQYF. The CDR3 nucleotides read TGTGCCAGCAGCCTAATCACAGATACGCAGTATTTT.

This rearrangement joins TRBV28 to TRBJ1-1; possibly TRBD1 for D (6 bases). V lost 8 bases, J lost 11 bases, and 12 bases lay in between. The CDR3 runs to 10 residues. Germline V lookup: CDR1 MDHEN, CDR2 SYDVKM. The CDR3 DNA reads TGTGCCAGCCATAACAGGGTTGCTTTCTTT. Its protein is CASHNRVAFF.

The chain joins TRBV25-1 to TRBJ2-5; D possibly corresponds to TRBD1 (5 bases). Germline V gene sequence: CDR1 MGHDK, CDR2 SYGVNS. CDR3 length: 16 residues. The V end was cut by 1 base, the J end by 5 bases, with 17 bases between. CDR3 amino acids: CASSEWKGEIGETQYF. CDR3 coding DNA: TGTGCCAGCAGTGAATGGAAAGGGGAAATAGGGGAGACCCAGTACTTC.